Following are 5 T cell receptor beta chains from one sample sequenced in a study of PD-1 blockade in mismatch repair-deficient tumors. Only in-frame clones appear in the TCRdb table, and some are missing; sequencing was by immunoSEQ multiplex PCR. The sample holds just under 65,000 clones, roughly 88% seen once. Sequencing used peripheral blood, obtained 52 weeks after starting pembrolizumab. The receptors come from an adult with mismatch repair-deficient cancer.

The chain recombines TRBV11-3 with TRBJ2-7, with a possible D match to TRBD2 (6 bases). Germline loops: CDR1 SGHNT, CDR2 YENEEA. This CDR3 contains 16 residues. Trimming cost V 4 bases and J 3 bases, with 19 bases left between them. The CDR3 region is CASSSHRGTQIYEQYF. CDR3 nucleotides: TGTGCCAGCAGCTCCCATCGAGGGACTCAGATCTACGAGCAGTACTTC. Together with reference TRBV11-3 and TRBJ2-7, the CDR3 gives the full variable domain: EAGVVQSPRYKIIEKKQPVAFWCNPISGHNTLYWYLQNLGQGPELLIRYENEEAVDDSQLPKDRFSAERLKGVDSTLKIQPAELGDSAVYLCASSSHRGTQIYEQYFGPGTRLTVT.

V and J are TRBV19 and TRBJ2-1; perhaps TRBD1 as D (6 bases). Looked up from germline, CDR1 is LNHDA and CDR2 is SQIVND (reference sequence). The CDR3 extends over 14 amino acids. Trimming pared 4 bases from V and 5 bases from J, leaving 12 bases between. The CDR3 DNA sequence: TGTGCCAGTAGTACCCTGGGGGCTCACAATGAGCAGTTCTTC. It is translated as CASSTLGAHNEQFF. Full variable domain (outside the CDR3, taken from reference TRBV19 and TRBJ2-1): DGGITQSPKYLFRKEGQNVTLSCEQNLNHDAMYWYRQDPGQGLRLIYYSQIVNDFQKGDIAEGYSVSREKKESFPLTVTSAQKNPTAFYLCASSTLGAHNEQFFGPGTRLTVL.

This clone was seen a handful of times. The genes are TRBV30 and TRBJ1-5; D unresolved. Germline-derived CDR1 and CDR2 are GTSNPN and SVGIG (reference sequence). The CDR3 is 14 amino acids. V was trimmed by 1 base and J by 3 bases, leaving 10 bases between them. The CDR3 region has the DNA TGTGCCTGGAGTGGGGGAGGTTACAATCAGCCCCAGCATTTT. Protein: CAWSGGGYNQPQHF.

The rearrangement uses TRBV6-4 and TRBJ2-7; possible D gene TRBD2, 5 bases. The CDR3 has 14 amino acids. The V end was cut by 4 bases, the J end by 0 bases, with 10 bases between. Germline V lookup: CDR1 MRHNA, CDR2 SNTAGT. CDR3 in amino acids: CASSVVGGSYEQYF. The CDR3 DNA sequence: TGTGCCAGCAGTGTCGTTGGAGGCTCCTACGAGCAGTACTTC.

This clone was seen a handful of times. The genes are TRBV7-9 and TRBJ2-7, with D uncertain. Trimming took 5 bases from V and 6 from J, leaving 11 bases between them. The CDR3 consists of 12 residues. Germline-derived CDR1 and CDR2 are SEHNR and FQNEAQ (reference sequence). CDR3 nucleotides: TGTGCCAGCAGCCCCTCCGTCGCCGAGCAGTACTTC. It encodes CASSPSVAEQYF.